This is a list of T cell receptor beta chains from one sample in a study of T cell changes during pregnancy in multiple sclerosis. Assay used: immunoSEQ multiplex PCR; TCRdb lists only in-frame clones, some missing. The sample holds fewer than 90,000 clones, approximately 92% seen once. The source material was peripheral blood, sampled in the first trimester of pregnancy. All receptors derive from a female donor with multiple sclerosis, enrolled in a pregnancy study. Each CDR3 is given with its conserved first and last residue. A D gene is named only where the DNA matches it firmly. Where a row states a size, it is once, few, many or the class of an expanded clone; other rows omit it.

.	13	TRBV15	TRBJ1-1	.	TGTGCCACCAGCATCGTGGGGGGCACTGAAGCTTTCTTT	CATSIVGGTEAFF
.	14	TRBV25-1	TRBJ1-1	.	TGTGCCAGCAGTGACACGCGCAGGGTCACTGAAGCTTTCTTT	CASSDTRRVTEAFF
.	16	TRBV27	TRBJ1-5	.	TGTGCCAGCAGTTCCCGGGGAGTGGCTTATAATCAGCCCCAGCATTTT	CASSSRGVAYNQPQHF
TRBD1	14	TRBV19	TRBJ2-2	.	TGTGCCAGCGACAGGGCCTCGAGGACCGGGGAGCTGTTTTTT	CASDRASRTGELFF
.	16	TRBV7-2	TRBJ1-2	.	TGTGCCAGCAGCTCAGAACCTACAGGGTTGGACTATGGCTACACCTTC	CASSSEPTGLDYGYTF
TRBD1	15	TRBV18	TRBJ1-1	.	TGTGCCAGCTCACCCCTTGGTACAGGGGACACTGAAGCTTTCTTT	CASSPLGTGDTEAFF
.	15	TRBV7-9	TRBJ2-1	.	TGTGCCAGCAGCTTAGTTCAGGTGTTCTACAATGAGCAGTTCTTC	CASSLVQVFYNEQFF
.	15	TRBV7-9	TRBJ1-1	.	TGTGCCAGCATCGATCGAGACAGAGCGAACACTGAAGCTTTCTTT	CASIDRDRANTEAFF
TRBD1	14	TRBV7-2	TRBJ1-3	.	TGTGCCAGCGGCACCGACAGGGGGTTGGACACCATATATTTT	CASGTDRGLDTIYF
TRBD1	12	TRBV7-9	TRBJ2-7	.	TGTGCCAGCCAGGGGGATTACGACGAGCAGTACTTC	CASQGDYDEQYF
TRBD2	18	TRBV7-9	TRBJ2-2	.	TGTGCCAGCAGTTCGGGACTAGCGGGAGGCGCTGACACCGGGGAGCTGTTTTTT	CASSSGLAGGADTGELFF
.	17	TRBV6-1	TRBJ1-1	once	TGTGCCAGCAGTGTGGCAGGGGCCGATCGGAGGAACACTGAAGCTTTCTTT	CASSVAGADRRNTEAFF
TRBD2	18	TRBV6-4	TRBJ2-1	.	TGTGCCAGCAGTGTTTCCTATGAGGAGCGGGAGGTCGACAATGAGCAGTTCTTC	CASSVSYEEREVDNEQFF
.	14	TRBV25-1	TRBJ2-7	.	TGTGCCAGCAGTGACCCGGGGGGCAGGGACGAGCAGTACTTC	CASSDPGGRDEQYF
.	11	TRBV7-2	TRBJ1-2	.	TGTGCCAGCAGCTCCTCGCGGGCGGTGGCCTTC	CASSSSRAVAF
TRBD2	16	TRBV18	TRBJ2-1	.	TGTGCCAGCTCACCACTCGCTAGCGGGAAGTACAATGAGCAGTTCTTC	CASSPLASGKYNEQFF
.	13	TRBV19	TRBJ1-1	.	TGTGCCAGTAGTATTTCGGTGAACACTGAAGCTTTCTTT	CASSISVNTEAFF
TRBD2	16	TRBV5-1	TRBJ2-7	.	TGCGCCAGCAGCTTTGGCGGGGGGGGGAGGGTATACGAGCAGTACTTC	CASSFGGGGRVYEQYF
.	14	TRBV10-3	TRBJ1-2	.	TGTGCCATCAGTGACAGGGCGAATGTCTATGGCTACACCTTC	CAISDRANVYGYTF
.	14	TRBV6-1	TRBJ1-5	.	TGTGCCAGCACCGGTACAGGGTGGGATCAGCCCCAGCATTTT	CASTGTGWDQPQHF
TRBD2	18	TRBV23-1	TRBJ2-6	.	TGCGCCAGCAGGGGGACTAGCGGGATGCTCTCTGGGGCCAACGTCCTGACTTTC	CASRGTSGMLSGANVLTF
TRBD1	14	TRBV7-9	TRBJ2-1	.	TGTGCCAGCAGTGACAGGGCCACAGGGAATGAGCAGTTCTTC	CASSDRATGNEQFF
TRBD1	14	TRBV29-1	TRBJ2-2	.	TGCAGCGTTTCCGGGACAGCTCACACCGGGGAGCTGTTTTTT	CSVSGTAHTGELFF